The clone carrying this TCR beta chain has at least ten counts. The antigen is unknown. In the authors' workflow: It was from CDR3 differences across clinicopathological groups that a distant-metastasis classifier for papillary thyroid cancer was built. TCRdb called clones again from the PCR reads with MiXCR. These V and J calls derive from TCRdb rather than the authors' analysis. The sample contains over 30,000 clones, around 18% of which appear only once. This CDR3 contains 16 residues. CDR1 and CDR2 from the germline V gene are DFQATT and SNEGSKA (reference sequence). Trimming took 0 bases from V and 5 from J; bases not matched to a gene: 7. All patients reached thyroid surgery having received no treatment beforehand. These data originate in a study of metastatic and nonmetastatic thyroid tumors. Study-wide results and limits: A significant increase in TCR beta diversity was reportedly seen in malignant thyroid tumors relative to benign nodules, in blood and tumor.

This chain uses TRBV20-1 with TRBJ2-2, with TRBD2 identical over 9 bases. The sequence came from a female donor with papillary thyroid cancer or a benign thyroid nodule (not recorded which). Some clones in this sample may be carry-over from other donors' samples. The sequenced sample was tumor tissue. The CDR3: CSARDSASGVTGELFF. CDR3 DNA sequence: TGCAGTGCTAGAGATTCGGCTAGCGGGGTTACCGGGGAGCTGTTTTTT.